The 15 T cell receptor beta chains in this list originate from one sample, sequenced in a study of graft-versus-host responses after intestinal transplantation. These receptors have no known antigen. Only in-frame clones appear in the TCRdb table, and some are missing; sequencing was by immunoSEQ multiplex PCR. The sample has tens of thousands of clones, around 91% seen once. The source was unstimulated CD4+ T cells sorted from spleen or lymph node cells, collected before intestinal transplant. All receptors come from a human donor who received an intestinal transplant.

The rearrangement links TRBV14 to TRBJ1-6; 11 nucleotides align to TRBD1. Trimming at V came to 0 bases and at J to 9 bases, leaving 13 bases not matched to a gene. Germline CDR1 reads SGHDN; CDR2 reads FVKESK. This CDR3 is built from 19 residues. The CDR3 bases are TGTGCCAGCAGCCAAGATCTGGGGACAGGGGGACGCCTTAGTTCACCCCTCCACTTT. Protein sequence: CASSQDLGTGGRLSSPLHF.

The chain couples TRBV19 to TRBJ1-2; the match to TRBD1 covers 7 bases. Germline CDR1 is LNHDA and CDR2 is SQIVND (reference sequence). V dropped 5 bases and J dropped 0; count of bases not matched to a gene: 9. CDR3 length: 16 residues. Here the CDR3 DNA reads TGTGCCAGTAGTCCCGGAGGACAGGCCCCTAACTATGGCTACACCTTC. The encoded protein is CASSPGGQAPNYGYTF.

The rearrangement links TRBV27 to TRBJ2-6; no clear D gene. CDR1 and CDR2 from the germline V gene are MNHEY and SMNVEV (reference sequence). The CDR3 loop spans 17 amino acids. With 3 bases removed from V and 0 bases from J, the gap between germline ends came to 12 bases. The CDR3 DNA reads as TGTGCCAGCAGTTTTAAAGCGTCGAACTCTGGGGCCAACGTCCTGACTTTC. The encoded protein is CASSFKASNSGANVLTF. The full variable domain, its missing parts supplied by reference TRBV27 and TRBJ2-6, is EAQVTQNPRYLITVTGKKLTVTCSQNMNHEYMSWYRQDPGLGLRQIYYSMNVEVTDKGDVPEGYKVSRKEKRNFPLILESPSPNQTSLYFCASSFKASNSGANVLTFGAGSRLTVL.

The V gene is TRBV30, the J gene TRBJ2-5, with D uncertain. The V and J ends lost 0 bases and 2 bases respectively, with 16 bases between them. Germline CDR1 GTSNPN, CDR2 SVGIG (reference sequence). CDR3 length equals 16 residues. CDR3 protein: CAWSVRGPGPQETQYF. In DNA form, the CDR3 reads TGTGCCTGGAGTGTAAGAGGTCCGGGTCCGCAAGAGACCCAGTACTTC.

V and J are TRBV7-2 and TRBJ1-1; D is perhaps TRBD1 (5 bases). Trimming shortened V by 4 bases and J by 3 bases, and 9 bases separated the two germline ends. Germline V gene data show CDR1 as SGHTA and CDR2 as FQGNSA. This CDR3 contains 13 residues. CDR3: CASSSGGYTEAFF. For the CDR3, the DNA is TGTGCCAGCAGCTCGGGGGGGTACACTGAAGCTTTCTTT.

V and J are TRBV7-2 and TRBJ2-7, with no clear D. The CDR3 length is 12 residues. The V and J ends lost 7 bases and 4 bases respectively, with 11 bases between them. Germline V gives CDR1 SGHTA, CDR2 FQGNSA. Here the CDR3 reads CASTNPMYEQYF. CDR3 DNA sequence: TGTGCCAGCACCAACCCTATGTACGAGCAGTACTTC. Full variable domain (rest looked up from reference TRBV7-2 and TRBJ2-7): GAGVSQSPSNKVTEKGKDVELRCDPISGHTALYWYRQSLGQGLEFLIYFQGNSAPDKSGLPSDRFSAERTGGSVSTLTIQRTQQEDSAVYLCASTNPMYEQYFGPGTRLTVT.

A remark on this clone: A junction boundary mismatches the germline segment, possibly from a read error. The chain has TRBV30 and TRBJ1-2; 8 positions agree with TRBD1. CDR1 and CDR2 (germline): GTSNPN, SVGIG (reference sequence). The CDR3 loop spans 15 amino acids. The CDR3 DNA sequence: TGTGCCCGGAGCCCCCGACAGGGGACCCTCTATGGCTACACCTTC. It translates to CARSPRQGTLYGYTF.

This sequence joins TRBV5-1 and TRBJ2-7; D is possibly TRBD1 (6 bases). The CDR3 consists of 13 residues. V was clipped by 4 bases and J by 2 bases, with 10 bases between them. The germline gives CDR1 SGHRS, CDR2 YFSETQ. CDR3 loop: CASSETGPYEQYF. CDR3 sequence (DNA): TGCGCCAGCAGCGAGACAGGTCCCTACGAGCAGTACTTC. The full variable domain, completed using reference TRBV5-1 and TRBJ2-7, is KAGVTQTPRYLIKTRGQQVTLSCSPISGHRSVSWYQQTPGQGLQFLFEYFSETQRNKGNFPGRFSGRQFSNSRSEMNVSTLELGDSALYLCASSETGPYEQYFGPGTRLTVT.

This chain uses TRBV18 with TRBJ2-3; 11 bases align to TRBD2. The trim removed 3 bases at V and 1 base at J, leaving 3 bases unmatched. Germline CDR1 is KGHSH and CDR2 is LQKENI. There are 16 residues in the CDR3. The CDR3 nucleotides are TGTGCCAGCTCACCCAAGACTAGCGGGGGCACAGATACGCAGTATTTT. Protein: CASSPKTSGGTDTQYF.

A single count supports this clone. The chain combines TRBV27 with TRBJ1-2; 11 bases are a match to TRBD1. The V and J ends lost 8 bases and 8 bases, in that order; junction bases with no gene match: 7. This CDR3 has 13 amino acids. Germline V gives CDR1 MNHEY, CDR2 SMNVEV (reference sequence). The CDR3 protein is CASRRTGGRGYTF. The CDR3, as DNA: TGTGCCAGCCGTAGGACAGGGGGCAGGGGCTACACCTTC.

The chain has TRBV6-1 and TRBJ2-5; TRBD2 might be the D (6 bases). The CDR3 has 15 amino acids. Trimming removed 7 bases from V and 0 bases from J, with 15 bases in between. Germline-derived CDR1 and CDR2 are MNHNS and SASEGT. The DNA for the CDR3 is TGTGCCAGCACCCGCCGGGGGTCAGACCAAGAGACCCAGTACTTC. Translated: CASTRRGSDQETQYF.

The V call is TRBV2, the J call TRBJ2-5; D perhaps matches TRBD2 (5 bases). From germline, CDR1 is SNHLY and CDR2 FYNNEI. With 4 bases removed from V and 5 bases from J, the gap between germline ends came to 11 bases. The CDR3 runs to 13 residues. In nucleotides, the CDR3 is TGTGCCAGCAGTGTCATGTCGGGGGAGACCCAGTACTTC. This gives the protein CASSVMSGETQYF.

The CDR3 region has the DNA TGCGCCAGCAGAGATAGCGGGGGGCCTTCCTACGAGCAGTACTTC. Amino acids: CASRDSGGPSYEQYF. V usage is TRBV10-2 and J usage is TRBJ2-5, with 10 positions matching TRBD2. The J call may be in error: the DNA end matches TRBJ2-7 better. The germline V gene encodes CDR1 WSHSY and CDR2 SAAADI. This CDR3 region has 15 residues.

CDR3 amino acids: CASSPRQGGEQYF. DNA of the CDR3: TGTGCCAGCAGCCCTCGACAGGGAGGCGAGCAGTACTTC. V and J are TRBV7-2 and TRBJ2-7, with D perhaps TRBD1 (7 bases). The CDR3 spans 13 residues. Trimming left V 5 bases short and J 6 bases short, with 14 bases between. The germline V gene has CDR1 SGHTA and CDR2 FQGNSA.

The count of this clone is one. The chain joins TRBV19 to TRBJ2-5; a possible D gene is TRBD1 (7 bases). CDR3 length: 15 amino acids. V lost 5 bases to trimming and J lost 7 bases, with 20 bases between them. The V gene's germline CDR1 is LNHDA and CDR2 SQIVND (reference sequence). This chain's CDR3 is CASSQYPRQGGTQYF. In nucleotides, the CDR3 is TGTGCCAGTAGTCAATACCCTAGACAGGGAGGGACCCAGTACTTC. The variable domain in full, with the rest retrieved from reference TRBV19 and TRBJ2-5, is DGGITQSPKYLFRKEGQNVTLSCEQNLNHDAMYWYRQDPGQGLRLIYYSQIVNDFQKGDIAEGYSVSREKKESFPLTVTSAQKNPTAFYLCASSQYPRQGGTQYFGPGTRLLVL.